These 9 T cell receptor beta chains share one sample of origin, sequenced in a study of cytomegalovirus exposure and HLA in healthy donors. PCR involved 60 Vbeta and 13 Jbeta primers. Profiling relied on immunoSEQ multiplex PCR, and the TCRdb table lists in-frame clones only, not all of them. In the table there are about 110,000 clones, approximately 73% of which are singletons. Sequencing input: PBMCs. All receptors come from a man aged 40-55 years in good health and CMV-seronegative.

The chain is built from TRBV7-8 and TRBJ1-1; 12 bases match TRBD1. Germline assignment: CDR1 SGHVS and CDR2 FQNEAQ. With 4 bases clipped from V and 0 bases from J, the junction kept 3 bases outside the gene matches. The CDR3 extends over 16 amino acids. DNA of the CDR3: TGTGCCAGCAGCTGGGGGACAGGGGGCTTGAACACTGAAGCTTTCTTT. Translation gives CASSWGTGGLNTEAFF. Complete variable domain (other parts from reference TRBV7-8 and TRBJ1-1): GAGVSQSPRYKVAKRGQDVALRCDPISGHVSLFWYQQALGQGPEFLTYFQNEAQLDKSGLPSDRFFAERPEGSVSTLKIQRTQQEDSAVYLCASSWGTGGLNTEAFFGQGTRLTVV.

This sequence joins TRBV25-1 and TRBJ1-2; tentatively, D is TRBD1 (6 bases). CDR3 size: 17 residues. Deletions cut 5 bases from V and 6 bases from J, with 25 bases between. The germline V gene has CDR1 MGHDK and CDR2 SYGVNS. CDR3 DNA: TGTGCCAGCAGTCCCCCGGGGGGGCAGGGAAGGACCCATGGCTACACCTTC. It translates to CASSPPGGQGRTHGYTF.

This CDR3 is CASSPPGASSYNEQFF. CDR3 nucleotides: TGTGCCAGCTCACCACCAGGGGCCAGCTCCTACAATGAGCAGTTCTTC. V and J are TRBV18 and TRBJ2-1; possible D gene TRBD1, 5 bases. The V gene's germline CDR1 is KGHSH and CDR2 LQKENI. V lost 0 bases, J lost 0 bases, and 9 bases lay in between. There are 16 residues in the CDR3.

J is TRBJ2-7 and V is TRBV28; 8 bases are shared with TRBD1. Germline trimming cut 5 bases from V and 0 bases from J; bases unmatched to any gene: 6. The germline gives CDR1 MDHEN, CDR2 SYDVKM. The CDR3 sequence is 15 residues long. CDR3 region: CASSTPTGGSYEQYF. In DNA form, the CDR3 reads TGTGCCAGCAGTACCCCTACAGGGGGCTCCTACGAGCAGTACTTC.

This clone was recorded once. The chain is built from TRBV7-9 and TRBJ1-4; TRBD1 agrees at 10 bases. The CDR3 length is 16 residues. Trimming at V came to 5 bases and at J to 0 bases, leaving 3 bases not matched to a gene. Germline lookup yields CDR1 SEHNR and CDR2 FQNEAQ (reference sequence). The CDR3 spells CASSHGTGATNEKLFF. CDR3 sequence (DNA): TGTGCCAGCAGCCACGGGACAGGGGCAACTAATGAAAAACTGTTTTTT.

In its sample, this clone was seen once. One end of the junction is discordant with germline, which a read error may explain. The rearrangement uses TRBV7-9 and TRBJ2-7; the D gene is possibly TRBD2 (7 bases). There are 16 residues in the CDR3. Looked up from germline, CDR1 is SEHNR and CDR2 is FQNEAQ (reference sequence). The CDR3 sequence: CSSSLGSGGMSYEQYF. CDR3 nucleotides: TGTTCCAGCAGCTTAGGATCGGGGGGCATGTCCTACGAGCAGTACTTC.

The chain employs TRBV11-3 and TRBJ1-1; 9 bases are shared with TRBD1. Germline loops: CDR1 SGHNT, CDR2 YENEEA. Trimming took 5 bases from V and 7 from J; bases not matched to a gene: 5. This CDR3 has 13 residues. This CDR3 is CASSRGQGGEAFF. CDR3 coding DNA: TGTGCCAGCAGCCGGGGACAGGGAGGTGAAGCTTTCTTT.

The gene calls are TRBV4-2 and TRBJ2-2; 7 nucleotides line up with TRBD1. The J segment lost 6 bases and the V segment lost 3 bases, leaving 7 bases of the junction unmatched. CDR1 LGHNA and CDR2 YNFKEQ come from the germline V gene. This CDR3 contains 15 residues. CDR3 in amino acids: CASSQPTGDSGELFF. CDR3 coding DNA: TGTGCCAGCAGCCAGCCCACAGGGGATTCCGGGGAGCTGTTTTTT.

The V and J genes are TRBV7-2 and TRBJ2-7; tentatively, D is TRBD2 (5 bases). V lost 1 base and J 2 bases, leaving 6 bases between the germline ends. This CDR3 has 13 residues. Germline lookup yields CDR1 SGHTA and CDR2 FQGNSA. The CDR3 DNA reads as TGTGCCAGCAGCTTAGTCGGGACCTACGAGCAGTACTTC. Protein: CASSLVGTYEQYF.